This T cell receptor beta chain was captured in a study of OX40 agonist ivuxolimab in advanced cancers. Study-wide background: Dose-escalation patients' cancers were hepatocellular carcinoma, melanoma, renal cell or head and neck cancer. Three patients responded partially, comprising one with hepatocellular carcinoma and two with cutaneous melanoma. Notes on the study in general: At 0.1 to 3.0 mg/kg and by week 6, clonal expansion occurred in CD4+ and CD8+ blood T cells. Expanded clones were, on average, more numerous in CD8+ T cells than in CD4+.

V dropped 9 bases and J dropped 7 bases, with 19 bases sitting between them. The CDR3 length is 14 residues. The V gene's germline CDR1 is LNHNV and CDR2 YYDKDF (reference sequence). This clone was seen once. The antigen is unknown. The data were produced by immunoSEQ multiplex PCR, yet TCRdb's version contains in-frame clones alone and is incomplete. The sample carries just over 90,000 clones, 90% to 95% recorded once. The sample in question was CD4+ or CD8+ T cells sorted from blood, obtained in a trial of the OX40 agonist ivuxolimab. The V gene is TRBV15, the J gene TRBJ1-5; D is uncertain. The sequence came from an adult with an advanced solid tumor such as melanoma, head and neck, liver or kidney cancer. This chain's CDR3 is CATAKGPLNQPQHF. CDR3 in DNA: TGTGCCACAGCGAAGGGTCCGCTCAACCAGCCCCAGCATTTT.